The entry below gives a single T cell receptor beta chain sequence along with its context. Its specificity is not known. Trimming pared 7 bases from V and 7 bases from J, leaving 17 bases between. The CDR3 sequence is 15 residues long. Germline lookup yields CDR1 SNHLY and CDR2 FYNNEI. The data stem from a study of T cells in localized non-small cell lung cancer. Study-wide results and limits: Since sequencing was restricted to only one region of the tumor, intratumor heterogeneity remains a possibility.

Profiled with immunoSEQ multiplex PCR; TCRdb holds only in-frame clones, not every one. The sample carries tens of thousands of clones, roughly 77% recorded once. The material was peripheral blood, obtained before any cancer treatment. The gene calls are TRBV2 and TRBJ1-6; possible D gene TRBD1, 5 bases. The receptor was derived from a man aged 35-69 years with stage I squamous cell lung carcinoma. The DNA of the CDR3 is TGTGCCAGCAAAACACAGGTCTTCCAAAATTCACCCCTCCACTTT. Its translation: CASKTQVFQNSPLHF.